This passage covers 11 T cell receptor beta chains from one sample sequenced in a study of regulatory T cells in long-lasting Graves disease (dated by TCRdb to the early 2020s). Library preparation was by multiplex PCR. TCRdb shows the sequencer as Illumina HiSeq 4000. iRepertoire HTBI primers and Arm-PCR amplification of CDR3 regions were used to construct TCR beta libraries. Starting from the raw public reads, TCRdb applied fastp trimming at Q25, assembled clones with MiXCR and retained in-frame beta chains. All rows with the same CDR3 protein become a single entry with the most common DNA and genes. This sample has about 240,000 distinct CDR3 sequences in its table, and 20% to 25% of those were observed once. Of the sample, about 15% falls within the top ten clones. Read against the paper, the sample's time point label means: newly diagnosed GD, antithyroid drugs for less than 3 months. For both TCR sequencing and RNA sequencing, RNA was extracted from PBMCs in TRIzol.

Here the sequenced sample was peripheral blood mononuclear cells (PBMCs), taken at new diagnosis, from a patient treated with antithyroid drugs. These TCRs come from a female donor with Graves disease.

This clonotype was counted many times. J is TRBJ2-7 and V is TRBV11-2, with TRBD1 matching 11 bases. CDR1 is SGHAT, CDR2 FQNNGV, per germline. The trim removed 4 bases at V and 2 bases at J, leaving 1 base unmatched. This CDR3 spans 14 amino acids. The CDR3 region is CASSWGQGAYEQYF. The DNA of the CDR3 is TGTGCCAGCAGCTGGGGACAGGGGGCCTACGAGCAGTACTTC.

In this sample, this clonotype turned up many times. CDR3 DNA: TGTGCCAGCAGTTTACCGGGACAGGTTTGGGTCACAGATACGCAGTATTTT. Protein: CASSLPGQVWVTDTQYF. The V call is TRBV6-2 or TRBV6-3, the J call TRBJ2-3; TRBD1 aligns across 8 bases. The CDR3 runs to 17 residues. V gave up 4 bases and J gave up 2 bases; unmatched junction bases: 11. The germline gives CDR1 MNHEY, CDR2 SVGEGT.

This clonotype was counted at least ten times. This chain connects TRBV7-9 to TRBJ2-7, with D hard to call. The CDR3 is 14 residues long. Germline assignment: CDR1 SEHNR and CDR2 FQNEAQ (reference sequence). The germline V and J ends were trimmed by 5 bases and 6 bases, with 17 bases remaining between them. The CDR3 spells CASSQTLDPGEQYF. The DNA of the CDR3 is TGTGCCAGCAGCCAAACCCTAGATCCCGGCGAGCAGTACTTC.

At least ten counts were recorded for this clonotype. The V call is TRBV10-3, the J call TRBJ2-5; TRBD2 matches at 7 bases. This CDR3 is built from 14 residues. Looked up from germline, CDR1 is ENHRY and CDR2 is SYGVKD. The V segment lost 3 bases and the J segment 5 bases; nucleotides outside the gene matches: 6. CDR3 coding DNA: TGTGCCATCAGTGATCAGGGAGGGGAGGAGACCCAGTACTTC. Translated, it gives CAISDQGGEETQYF.

This clonotype was counted ten times or more. This chain connects TRBV7-3 to TRBJ2-1, with TRBD2 matching over 7 bases. J gave up 2 bases and V 5 bases, and 6 bases lay outside the gene matches. CDR1 SGHTA and CDR2 FQGTGA come from the germline V gene. This CDR3 contains 15 residues. The CDR3 loop is CASSKSGDTYNEQFF. Here the CDR3 DNA reads TGTGCCAGCAGCAAAAGCGGGGATACCTACAATGAGCAGTTCTTC.

This clonotype was seen a few times. Germline is not matched at one junction end, which may reflect a read error. V gene TRBV19 combines with J gene TRBJ2-5, with a tentative D call TRBD1 (6 bases). The CDR3 extends over 16 amino acids. CDR1 and CDR2 from the germline V gene are LNHDA and SQIVND (reference sequence). The CDR3 loop reads CASSKSGTPLMETQCF. Here the CDR3 DNA reads TGTGCCAGTAGTAAATCCGGGACACCCTTGATGGAGACCCAGTGCTTC. Complete variable domain (other parts from reference TRBV19 and TRBJ2-5): DGGITQSPKYLFRKEGQNVTLSCEQNLNHDAMYWYRQDPGQGLRLIYYSQIVNDFQKGDIAEGYSVSREKKESFPLTVTSAQKNPTAFYLCASSKSGTPLMETQCFGPGTRLLVL.

This clonotype has ten or more counts. V is TRBV20-1 and J is TRBJ2-3, with 7 positions matching TRBD1. In germline, CDR1 is DFQATT, CDR2 SNEGSKA (reference sequence). This CDR3 spans 15 amino acids. The junction had 7 bases not matched to a gene; V was cut back by 3 bases and J by 1 base. CDR3 region: CSARNRGLGTDTQYF. The DNA of the CDR3 is TGCAGTGCTAGGAACAGGGGATTGGGCACAGATACGCAGTATTTT.

In this sample, this clonotype turned up many times. V usage is TRBV18 and J usage is TRBJ2-3; D is perhaps TRBD2 (6 bases). The CDR3 loop spans 14 amino acids. V lost 0 bases, J lost 4 bases, and 8 bases lay in between. Germline V gene sequence: CDR1 KGHSH, CDR2 LQKENI. The CDR3 DNA follows: TGTGCCAGCTCACCACCGTGGGGGGCAGATACGCAGTATTTT. Its translation: CASSPPWGADTQYF.

The rearrangement joins TRBV6-2 or TRBV6-3 to TRBJ2-7; D perhaps matches TRBD1 (6 bases). The germline V gene has CDR1 MNHEY and CDR2 SVGEGT. This CDR3 is built from 13 residues. V was cut by 4 bases and J by 5 bases, with 12 bases left in between. The CDR3 DNA follows: TGTGCCAGCAGTTTAACAGGGTACCACGAGCAGTACTTC. Its protein product is CASSLTGYHEQYF.

This clonotype was counted at least ten times. CDR3 nucleotides: TGTGCCAGCGGGGCGGGACAGATTTTCAATGAGCAGTTCTTC. Amino acid sequence: CASGAGQIFNEQFF. The chain joins TRBV28 to TRBJ2-1; possible D gene TRBD1, 7 bases. The CDR3 is 14 amino acids. The germline V gene has CDR1 MDHEN and CDR2 SYDVKM. V was pared by 8 bases and J by 6 bases, with 17 bases between.

This sequence joins TRBV6-2 or TRBV6-3 and TRBJ2-1; D possibly corresponds to TRBD2 (6 bases). Germline loops: CDR1 MNHEY, CDR2 SVGEGT. The CDR3 has 17 residues. Trimming pared 2 bases from V and 4 bases from J, leaving 18 bases between. The CDR3 sequence: CASSYPLAAGTYNEQFF. CDR3 sequence (DNA): TGTGCCAGCAGTTACCCTTTAGCCGCGGGAACGTACAATGAGCAGTTCTTC.